The 29 T cell receptor beta chains below were found in one sample sequenced in a study of T cell repertoires in cytomegalovirus infection. TCRdb ran MiXCR on the reads and lists one entry per CDR3 protein. The table records hundreds of thousands of distinct CDR3 sequences, 20% to 25% of them present only once. Sequencing was performed on CD8+ T cells from PBMCs. All receptors come from a human donor in good health (CMV status not recorded). Some clones in this sample may be carry-over from other donors' samples.

This clonotype was seen many times. The chain uses TRBV7-8 and TRBJ2-1; 9 positions agree with TRBD2. The V segment lost 1 base and the J segment 4 bases; nucleotides outside the gene matches: 5. CDR1 and CDR2 (germline): SGHVS, FQNEAQ. This CDR3 region has 16 residues. This CDR3 is CASSLVLAGIYNEQFF. Here the CDR3 DNA reads TGTGCCAGCAGCTTAGTTCTAGCGGGGATATACAATGAGCAGTTCTTC. The full variable domain, its missing parts supplied by reference TRBV7-8 and TRBJ2-1, is GAGVSQSPRYKVAKRGQDVALRCDPISGHVSLFWYQQALGQGPEFLTYFQNEAQLDKSGLPSDRFFAERPEGSVSTLKIQRTQQEDSAVYLCASSLVLAGIYNEQFFGPGTRLTVL.

The chain has TRBV11-3 and TRBJ2-7, with TRBD1 identical over 8 bases. V shed 4 bases, J shed 9 bases, and the junction held 11 bases outside the gene matches. Germline CDR1 SGHNT, CDR2 YENEEA. This CDR3 has 14 residues. The CDR3 DNA reads TGTGCCAGCAGCTCCAGGGACAGGCCTCAACGGCAGTACTTC. Protein product: CASSSRDRPQRQYF.

This clonotype was observed a few times. DNA for the CDR3: TGCAGTGCTAGAGATTGGGACAGGGGCCAGCCCCAGCATTTT. It encodes CSARDWDRGQPQHF. The chain has TRBV20-1 and TRBJ1-5; TRBD1 matches 10 bases. The CDR3 loop spans 14 amino acids. CDR1 is DFQATT, CDR2 SNEGSKA, per germline (reference sequence). The junction had 3 bases not matched to a gene; V was cut back by 0 bases and J by 7 bases.

On this clonotype itself: This could be a read error, since a much larger clone is one nucleotide away. This chain connects TRBV7-8 to TRBJ2-3; D is uncertain. V was pared by 10 bases and J by 2 bases, with 13 bases between. Germline CDR1 SGHVS, CDR2 FQNEAQ. The CDR3 runs 13 residues. The CDR3, as DNA: TGTGCCAACAACCACCCGGTCACAGATACGCAGTATTTT. This encodes CANNHPVTDTQYF.

The chain links TRBV28 to TRBJ1-1; no firm D call. V lost 1 base to trimming and J lost 1 base, with 7 bases between them. CDR3 size: 14 residues. Germline V CDR1 and CDR2: MDHEN, SYDVKM. CDR3 amino acids: CASSLSEGNTEAFF. CDR3 DNA sequence: TGTGCCAGCAGTTTATCGGAGGGGAACACTGAAGCTTTCTTT.

At least ten counts were recorded for this clonotype. The chain is built from TRBV7-6 and TRBJ2-7, with D perhaps matching TRBD2 (6 bases). CDR1 SGHVS and CDR2 FNYEAQ come from the germline V gene. V lost 5 bases, J lost 1 base, and 15 bases lay in between. This CDR3 contains 15 residues. CDR3 nucleotides: TGTGCCAGCAGCCCTTTCGACGGGGGATCCTACGAGCAGTACTTC. Translated, it gives CASSPFDGGSYEQYF.

V is TRBV15 and J is TRBJ2-1; 8 bases map to TRBD1. Trimming at V came to 0 bases and at J to 8 bases, leaving 3 bases not matched to a gene. Germline V CDR1 and CDR2: LNHNV, YYDKDF (reference sequence). This CDR3 spans 14 amino acids. CDR3 protein: CATSRETGVHEQFF. CDR3 DNA sequence: TGTGCCACCAGCAGAGAGACAGGGGTACATGAGCAGTTCTTC.

This clonotype has ten or more counts. The J gene is TRBJ1-3, the V gene TRBV10-3, with unresolved D. Germline-derived CDR1 and CDR2 are ENHRY and SYGVKD. V was trimmed by 9 bases and J by 0 bases, leaving 21 bases between them. CDR3 length: 17 residues. CDR3 DNA sequence: TGTGCCATTACGGTCTTTGACAAGGACGTCTCTGGAAACACCATATATTTT. This codes for CAITVFDKDVSGNTIYF.

In regard to this clonotype: Just one base apart from a much larger clone, this may be a read error. The chain links TRBV12-3 or TRBV12-4 to TRBJ2-2, with D unclear. Deletions cut 4 bases from V and 8 bases from J, with 8 bases between. This CDR3 is 12 amino acids long. The chain's CDR3 is CASSYNRGELFF. CDR3 coding DNA: TGTGCCAGCAGTTATAACCGTGGGGAGCTGTTTTTT.

The V call is TRBV12-3 or TRBV12-4, the J call TRBJ2-3; D gene uncertain. V dropped 4 bases and J dropped 2 bases, with 7 bases sitting between them. This CDR3 has 13 amino acids. CDR3 DNA: TGTGCCAGCAGTTACACCCCCACAGATACGCAGTATTTT. It codes for CASSYTPTDTQYF.

This clonotype came up many times. The V and J genes are TRBV7-9 and TRBJ2-5; no reliable D call. Deletions cut 6 bases from V and 5 bases from J, with 13 bases between. This CDR3 region has 13 residues. Germline values: CDR1 SEHNR, CDR2 FQNEAQ (reference sequence). As DNA, the CDR3 is TGTGCCAGCAGAAATGGAGCTCGGGAGACCCAGTACTTC. Encoded protein: CASRNGARETQYF.

Note on this clonotype: This clone may be a read error of a much larger clone one base away. The J gene is TRBJ2-5, the V gene TRBV10-3, with 7 nucleotides matching TRBD1. The germline CDR1 and CDR2 sequences are ENHRY and SYGVKD. This CDR3 has 13 amino acids. The CDR3 reads CTITLDRDGTQYF. CDR3 in DNA: TGTACCATCACCCTAGACAGGGACGGGACCCAGTACTTC.

This clonotype was counted between two and nine times. The V gene is TRBV5-6, the J gene TRBJ2-3; the D is unclear. Germline V gives CDR1 SGHDT, CDR2 YYEEEE. This CDR3 is 13 amino acids long. V was pared by 2 bases and J by 4 bases, with 8 bases between. CDR3 in amino acids: CASSFPVPDTQYF. The DNA for the CDR3 is TGTGCCAGCAGCTTTCCAGTGCCAGATACGCAGTATTTT. The variable domain in full, completed from reference TRBV5-6 and TRBJ2-3, reads DAGVTQSPTHLIKTRGQQVTLRCSPKSGHDTVSWYQQALGQGPQFIFQYYEEEERQRGNFPDRFSGHQFPNYSSELNVNALLLGDSALYLCASSFPVPDTQYFGPGTRLTVL.

The CDR3 DNA follows: TGTGCTAGTGGCCCAACGGGGGGGGCCAATCAGCCCCAGCATTTT. Encoded protein: CASGPTGGANQPQHF. This chain connects TRBV12-5 to TRBJ1-5; TRBD1 might be the D (6 bases). The V and J ends lost 6 bases and 3 bases respectively, with 15 bases between them. Germline V gene data show CDR1 as LGHNT and CDR2 as FRNRAP. CDR3 length: 15 residues.

This clonotype came up many times. The chain combines TRBV7-9 with TRBJ1-5, with TRBD1 identical over 7 bases. Germline V CDR1 and CDR2: SEHNR, FQNEAQ (reference sequence). V was pared by 5 bases and J by 1 base, with 2 bases of the junction left unmatched. The CDR3 is 14 residues long. CDR3 nucleotides: TGTGCCAGCAGCCAGACAGGGAGCAATCAGCCCCAGCATTTT. Its protein product is CASSQTGSNQPQHF.

This clonotype was found many times. V is TRBV7-8 and J is TRBJ2-5, with unresolved D. From germline, CDR1 is SGHVS and CDR2 FQNEAQ. V was pared by 4 bases and J by 0 bases, with 3 bases between. This CDR3 has 12 residues. The CDR3: CASSSYQETQYF. The CDR3 DNA reads as TGTGCCAGCAGCTCGTACCAAGAGACCCAGTACTTC.

This clonotype was recorded a few times. The rearrangement links TRBV6-5 to TRBJ2-5; D might be TRBD2 (5 bases). Trimming stripped 2 bases from V and 4 bases from J, with 8 bases between. The CDR3 runs to 13 residues. CDR1 is MNHEY and CDR2 is SVGAGI in the germline V gene. The CDR3 DNA follows: TGTGCCAGCAGTTACCCGGGGATAGAGACCCAGTACTTC. Translating it yields CASSYPGIETQYF.

This clonotype was detected many times. The chain recombines TRBV7-6 with TRBJ1-1; no reliable D call. The V end lost 3 bases, the J end lost 3 bases, and 8 bases lay between the germline ends. Germline-derived CDR1 and CDR2 are SGHVS and FNYEAQ. The CDR3 runs 13 residues. The CDR3 region is CASSFGWDTEAFF. The CDR3 nucleotides read TGTGCCAGCAGCTTCGGGTGGGACACTGAAGCTTTCTTT.

This clonotype appeared a few times. V and J are TRBV29-1 and TRBJ1-3; 10 bases are a match to TRBD1. Looked up from germline, CDR1 is SQVTM and CDR2 is ANQGSEA. This CDR3 contains 12 residues. With 7 bases clipped from V and 7 bases from J, the junction kept 4 bases outside the gene matches. This chain's CDR3 is CSAGTGANTIYF. The CDR3 DNA reads TGCAGCGCCGGGACAGGGGCCAACACCATATATTTT.

The chain employs TRBV10-3 and TRBJ1-1; D call uncertain. The CDR3 spans 19 residues. CDR1 ENHRY and CDR2 SYGVKD come from the germline V gene. V dropped 3 bases and J dropped 0 bases, with 23 bases sitting between them. In DNA form, the CDR3 reads TGTGCCATCAGTGAAGAGGCAGGCATTTTCAGGTTAATGAACACTGAAGCTTTCTTT. It translates to CAISEEAGIFRLMNTEAFF.

The sample holds a few counts of this clonotype. The DNA for the CDR3 is TGTGCCAGCAGCCAAGATTCGGCAGCGGGGGGGCCATCAGTCAAAAACATTCAGTACTTC. Its protein product is CASSQDSAAGGPSVKNIQYF. The V gene is TRBV3-1, the J gene TRBJ2-4; 10 nucleotides align to TRBD2. V dropped 0 bases and J dropped 3; count of bases not matched to a gene: 14. CDR3 length: 20 amino acids. Germline V lookup: CDR1 LGHDT, CDR2 YNNKEL (reference sequence).

The sample holds a few counts of this clonotype. V and J are TRBV27 and TRBJ2-2, with no clear D. The CDR3 loop spans 15 amino acids. Deletions cut 3 bases from V and 2 bases from J, with 10 bases between. Germline lookup yields CDR1 MNHEY and CDR2 SMNVEV (reference sequence). Here the CDR3 reads CASSFLHLNTGELFF. As DNA, the CDR3 is TGTGCCAGCAGTTTCCTCCACTTAAACACCGGGGAGCTGTTTTTT.

The rearrangement links TRBV2 to TRBJ2-2; D is perhaps TRBD1 (6 bases). The CDR3 loop spans 13 amino acids. Trimming took off 9 bases at V and 3 bases at J, with 11 bases between the two ends. Germline V gene sequence: CDR1 SNHLY, CDR2 FYNNEI. The CDR3 sequence is CARHRVDTGELFF. CDR3 coding DNA: TGTGCCAGACACAGGGTTGACACCGGGGAGCTGTTTTTT.

This clonotype was seen only a few times. The chain joins TRBV4-2 to TRBJ2-7; D not resolved. Germline CDR1 and CDR2: LGHNA and YNFKEQ. The CDR3 covers 16 residues. V was shortened by 0 bases and J by 2 bases, with 14 bases between the two germline ends. The CDR3 protein is CASSQDTGYQAYEQYF. The CDR3, as DNA: TGTGCCAGCAGCCAAGATACCGGGTATCAGGCCTACGAGCAGTACTTC.

The rearrangement uses TRBV13 and TRBJ1-1; possibly TRBD1 for D (5 bases). Trimming shortened V by 5 bases and J by 5 bases, and 15 bases separated the two germline ends. Germline CDR1 PRHDT, CDR2 FYEKMQ (reference sequence). The CDR3 spans 14 residues. DNA for the CDR3: TGTGCCAGCAGCCTCGGAGGGGTTCGGACTGAAGCTTTCTTT. Protein product: CASSLGGVRTEAFF.

This clonotype was observed a handful of times. J is TRBJ2-2 and V is TRBV3-1; 13 bases align to TRBD2. The V segment lost 4 bases and the J segment 5 bases; nucleotides outside the gene matches: 10. CDR3 length equals 18 residues. Looked up from germline, CDR1 is LGHDT and CDR2 is YNNKEL (reference sequence). Here the CDR3 reads CASSPSTSGGAKTGELFF. CDR3 coding DNA: TGTGCCAGCAGCCCGTCCACTAGCGGGGGGGCTAAAACCGGGGAGCTGTTTTTT.

The chain is built from TRBV4-1 and TRBJ2-5; D call uncertain. CDR3 size: 15 residues. The germline V and J ends were trimmed by 1 base and 6 bases, with 15 bases remaining between them. The germline V gene encodes CDR1 MGHRA and CDR2 YSYEKL. The CDR3 here is CASSQGLGIRQTQYF. The CDR3 bases are TGCGCCAGCAGCCAAGGACTGGGGATCCGGCAGACCCAGTACTTC.

The CDR3 reads CASSDGTGGSPLHF. The DNA of the CDR3 is TGTGCCAGCAGTGACGGGACAGGGGGCTCACCCCTCCACTTT. The chain uses TRBV6-4 and TRBJ1-6, with 12 bases that match TRBD1. V lost 2 bases, J lost 10 bases, and 0 bases stayed unmatched. The CDR3 has 14 amino acids. CDR1 is MRHNA and CDR2 is SNTAGT in the germline V gene.

The chain has TRBV5-6 and TRBJ2-7; no reliable D call. V was clipped by 0 bases and J by 5 bases, with 3 bases between them. This CDR3 has 11 amino acids. Germline CDR1 SGHDT, CDR2 YYEEEE. The DNA for the CDR3 is TGTGCCAGCAGCTTGGCCCACGAGCAGTACGTC. Its translation is CASSLAHEQYV.